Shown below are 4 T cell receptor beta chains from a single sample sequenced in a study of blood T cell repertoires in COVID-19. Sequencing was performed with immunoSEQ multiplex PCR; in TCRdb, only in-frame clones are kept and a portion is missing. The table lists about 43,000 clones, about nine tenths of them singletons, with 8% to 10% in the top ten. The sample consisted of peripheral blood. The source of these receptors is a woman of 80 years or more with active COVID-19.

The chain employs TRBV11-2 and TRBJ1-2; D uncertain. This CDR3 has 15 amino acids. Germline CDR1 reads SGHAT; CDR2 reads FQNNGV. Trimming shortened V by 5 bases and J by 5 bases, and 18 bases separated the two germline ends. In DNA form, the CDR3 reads TGTGCCAGCAGCCCCGACCGGGTCGCGGGGTATGGCTACACCTTC. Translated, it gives CASSPDRVAGYGYTF.

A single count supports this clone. CDR3 residues: CASSMGGVAEAFF. The CDR3, as DNA: TGTGCCAGTAGTATGGGAGGGGTCGCTGAAGCTTTCTTT. J is TRBJ1-1 and V is TRBV19, with TRBD1 as a possible D gene (5 bases). The CDR3 consists of 13 residues. The germline CDR1 and CDR2 sequences are LNHDA and SQIVND (reference sequence). The germline V and J ends were trimmed by 3 bases and 6 bases, with 11 bases remaining between them.

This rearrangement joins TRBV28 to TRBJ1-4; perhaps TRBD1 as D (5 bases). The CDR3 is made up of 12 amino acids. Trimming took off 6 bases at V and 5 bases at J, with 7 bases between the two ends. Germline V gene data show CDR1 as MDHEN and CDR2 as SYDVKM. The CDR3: CASSQGNEKLFF. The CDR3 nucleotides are TGTGCCAGCAGCCAGGGCAATGAAAAACTGTTTTTT.

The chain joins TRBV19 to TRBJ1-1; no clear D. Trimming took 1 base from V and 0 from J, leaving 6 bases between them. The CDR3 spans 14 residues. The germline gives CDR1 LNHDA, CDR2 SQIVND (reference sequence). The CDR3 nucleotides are TGTGCCAGTAGTATAGGAGCACTGAACACTGAAGCTTTCTTT. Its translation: CASSIGALNTEAFF.